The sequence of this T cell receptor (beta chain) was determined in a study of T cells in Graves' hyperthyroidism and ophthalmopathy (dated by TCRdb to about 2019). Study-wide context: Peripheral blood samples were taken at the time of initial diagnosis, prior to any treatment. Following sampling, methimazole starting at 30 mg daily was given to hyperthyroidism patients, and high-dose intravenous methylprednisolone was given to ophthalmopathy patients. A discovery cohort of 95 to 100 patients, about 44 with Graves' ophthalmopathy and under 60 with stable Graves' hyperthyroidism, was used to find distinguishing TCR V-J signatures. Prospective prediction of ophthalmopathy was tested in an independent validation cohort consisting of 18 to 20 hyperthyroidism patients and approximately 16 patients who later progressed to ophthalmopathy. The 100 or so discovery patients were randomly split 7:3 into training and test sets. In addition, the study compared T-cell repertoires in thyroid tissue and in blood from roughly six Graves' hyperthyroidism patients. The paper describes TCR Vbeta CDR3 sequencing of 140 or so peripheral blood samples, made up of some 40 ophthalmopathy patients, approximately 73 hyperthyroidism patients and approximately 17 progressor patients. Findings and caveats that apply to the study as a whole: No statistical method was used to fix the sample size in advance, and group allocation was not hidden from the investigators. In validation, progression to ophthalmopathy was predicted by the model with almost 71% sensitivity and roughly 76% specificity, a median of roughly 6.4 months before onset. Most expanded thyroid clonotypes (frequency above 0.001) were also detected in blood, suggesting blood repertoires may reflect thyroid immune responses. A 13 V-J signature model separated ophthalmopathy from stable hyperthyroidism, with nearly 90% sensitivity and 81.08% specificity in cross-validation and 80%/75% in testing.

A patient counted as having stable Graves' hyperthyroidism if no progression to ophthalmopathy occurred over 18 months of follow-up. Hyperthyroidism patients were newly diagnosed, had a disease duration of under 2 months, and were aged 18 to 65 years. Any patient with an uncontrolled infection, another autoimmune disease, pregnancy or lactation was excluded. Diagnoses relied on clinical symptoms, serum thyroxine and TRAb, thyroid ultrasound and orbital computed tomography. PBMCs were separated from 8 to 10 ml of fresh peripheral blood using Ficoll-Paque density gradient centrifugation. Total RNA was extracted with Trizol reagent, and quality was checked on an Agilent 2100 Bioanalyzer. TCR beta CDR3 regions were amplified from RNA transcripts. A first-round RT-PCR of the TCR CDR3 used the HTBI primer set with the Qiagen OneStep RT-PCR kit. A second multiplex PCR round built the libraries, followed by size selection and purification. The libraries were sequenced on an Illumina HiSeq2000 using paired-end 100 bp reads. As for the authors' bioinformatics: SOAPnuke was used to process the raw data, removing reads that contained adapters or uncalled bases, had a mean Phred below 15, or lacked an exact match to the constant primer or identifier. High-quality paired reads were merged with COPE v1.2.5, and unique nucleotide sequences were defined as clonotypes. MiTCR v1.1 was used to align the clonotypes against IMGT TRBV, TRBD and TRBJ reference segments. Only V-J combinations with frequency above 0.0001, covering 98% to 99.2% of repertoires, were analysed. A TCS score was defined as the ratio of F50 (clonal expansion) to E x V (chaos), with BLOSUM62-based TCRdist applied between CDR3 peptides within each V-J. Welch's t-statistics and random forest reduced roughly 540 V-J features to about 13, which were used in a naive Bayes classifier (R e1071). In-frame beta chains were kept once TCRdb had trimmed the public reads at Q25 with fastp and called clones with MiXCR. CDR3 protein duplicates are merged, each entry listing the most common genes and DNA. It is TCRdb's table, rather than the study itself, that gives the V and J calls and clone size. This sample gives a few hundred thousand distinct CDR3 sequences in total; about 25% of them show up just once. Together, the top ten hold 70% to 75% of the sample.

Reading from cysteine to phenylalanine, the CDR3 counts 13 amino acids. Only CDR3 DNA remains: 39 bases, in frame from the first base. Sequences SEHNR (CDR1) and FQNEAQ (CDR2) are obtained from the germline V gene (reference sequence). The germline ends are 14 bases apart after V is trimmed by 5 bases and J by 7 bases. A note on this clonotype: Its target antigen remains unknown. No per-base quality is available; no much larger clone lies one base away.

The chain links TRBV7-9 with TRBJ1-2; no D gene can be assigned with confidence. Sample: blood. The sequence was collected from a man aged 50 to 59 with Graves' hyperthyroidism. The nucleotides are TGTGCCAGCAGCCTAAGTGATGTTGGTGGCTACACCTTC. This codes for CASSLSDVGGYTF. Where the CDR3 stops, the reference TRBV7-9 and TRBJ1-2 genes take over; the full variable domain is DTGVSQNPRHKITKRGQNVTFRCDPISEHNRLYWYRQTLGQGPEFLTYFQNEAQLEKSRLLSDRFSAERPKGSFSTLEIQRTEQGDSAMYLCASSLSDVGGYTFGSGTRLTVV.